The 10 T cell receptor beta chains listed next were all sequenced from one sample in a study of blood T cell repertoires in COVID-19. Data came from immunoSEQ multiplex PCR; TCRdb stores just in-frame clones and leaves some out. Of about 220,000 clones in the sample, around 82% were seen once. Material: PBMCs or T cells enriched from blood (not recorded which). The receptors derive from a woman aged 35 to 49 who had been exposed to COVID-19.

The CDR3 region has the DNA TGCGCCAGCAGCTTAGGACAGGGCCTGAACACAAATGGCTACACCTTC. As protein: CASSLGQGLNTNGYTF. V is TRBV5-1 and J is TRBJ1-2, with 8 positions matching TRBD1. Losses at the gene ends were 2 bases for V and 6 bases for J; bases not matched to a gene: 12. The V gene's germline CDR1 is SGHRS and CDR2 YFSETQ. The CDR3 sequence is 16 residues long.

This clone was seen more than once but under ten times. The genes are TRBV2 and TRBJ2-1; D possibly corresponds to TRBD1 (6 bases). CDR3 length: 14 amino acids. Germline CDR1 SNHLY, CDR2 FYNNEI. Trimming stripped 11 bases from V and 3 bases from J, with 17 bases between. CDR3 nucleotides: TGTGCCGGCCGGGGCAGGGGTATCTACAATGAGCAGTTCTTC. Its translation is CAGRGRGIYNEQFF. The full variable domain, rest sourced from reference TRBV2 and TRBJ2-1, is EPEVTQTPSHQVTQMGQEVILRCVPISNHLYFYWYRQILGQKVEFLVSFYNNEISEKSEIFDDQFSVERPDGSNFTLKIRSTKLEDSAMYFCAGRGRGIYNEQFFGPGTRLTVL.

A single count supports this clone. The chain links TRBV5-1 to TRBJ2-7; TRBD2 is a possible D gene (6 bases). V was cut by 5 bases and J by 4 bases, with 16 bases left in between. This CDR3 contains 14 residues. CDR1 is SGHRS, CDR2 YFSETQ, per germline. The CDR3: CASSGGARGYEQYF. DNA for the CDR3: TGCGCCAGCAGTGGGGGAGCGCGGGGTTACGAGCAGTACTTC.

In DNA form, the CDR3 reads TGTGCCAGCAGTCGACAGCTCCTTTCTGAAGCTTTCTTT. This gives the protein CASSRQLLSEAFF. The V gene is TRBV28, the J gene TRBJ1-1, with D perhaps TRBD1 (5 bases). The CDR3 extends over 13 amino acids. In germline, CDR1 is MDHEN, CDR2 SYDVKM. Trimming pared 5 bases from V and 6 bases from J, leaving 13 bases between.

The chain has TRBV11-2 and TRBJ2-3; 11 bases are shared with TRBD2. Germline V gene sequence: CDR1 SGHAT, CDR2 FQNNGV. The ends lost 4 bases at V and 0 bases at J; junction bases unmatched: 3. The CDR3 covers 16 residues. CDR3 residues: CASSWLAGGSTDTQYF. Written as DNA, the CDR3 is TGTGCCAGCAGCTGGCTAGCGGGGGGCAGCACAGATACGCAGTATTTT.

This sequence joins TRBV18 and TRBJ1-1, with D maybe TRBD1 (6 bases). The CDR3 runs 16 residues. CDR1 and CDR2 from the germline V gene are KGHSH and LQKENI. With 3 bases removed from V and 0 bases from J, the gap between germline ends came to 14 bases. CDR3: CASSPGATRLNTEAFF. In DNA form, the CDR3 reads TGTGCCAGCTCACCGGGGGCCACGAGGTTGAACACTGAAGCTTTCTTT.

The chain is built from TRBV6-2 or TRBV6-3 and TRBJ2-7; D is ambiguous. Germline values: CDR1 MNHEY, CDR2 SVGEGT. The CDR3 contains 14 residues. V lost 4 bases to trimming and J lost 0 bases, with 10 bases between them. The CDR3: CASSFSTSSYEQYF. The CDR3, as DNA: TGTGCCAGCAGTTTTTCTACGAGCTCCTACGAGCAGTACTTC.

The rearrangement uses TRBV28 and TRBJ1-5; 7 bases match TRBD1. This CDR3 spans 16 amino acids. With V trimmed by 5 bases and J by 0 bases, 7 bases remained unmatched. Germline values: CDR1 MDHEN, CDR2 SYDVKM. Here the CDR3 DNA reads TGTGCCAGCAGTGGATCGGGACAGTATAGCAATCAGCCCCAGCATTTT. This encodes CASSGSGQYSNQPQHF.

The V gene is TRBV7-9, the J gene TRBJ1-2; TRBD1 might be the D (6 bases). The CDR3 spans 16 residues. Trimming took off 3 bases at V and 1 base at J, with 15 bases between the two ends. Germline loops: CDR1 SEHNR, CDR2 FQNEAQ (reference sequence). The CDR3, as DNA: TGTGCCAGCAGCTTTTCAGGGGAAGCCCTTAACTATGGCTACACCTTC. Encoded protein: CASSFSGEALNYGYTF.

This clone was recorded a few times. The V and J genes are TRBV13 and TRBJ1-1; possible D gene TRBD1, 5 bases. This CDR3 contains 16 residues. CDR1 is PRHDT, CDR2 FYEKMQ, per germline (reference sequence). V gave up 0 bases and J gave up 1 base, with 12 bases separating them. CDR3 sequence reads: CASSLGLQGGNTEAFF. In nucleotides, the CDR3 is TGTGCCAGCAGCTTAGGTCTGCAGGGCGGGAACACTGAAGCTTTCTTT.